The 23 T cell receptor beta chains listed next were all sequenced from one sample in a study of early T cells in non-severe SARS-CoV-2 infection (dated by TCRdb to the early 2020s). The library was produced with 5' RACE. Sequenced using a NextSeq 500. Starting from the raw public reads, TCRdb applied fastp trimming at Q25, assembled clones with MiXCR and retained in-frame beta chains. Each entry is one CDR3 protein sequence, shown with its most common DNA and genes. The sample has roughly 50,000 distinct CDR3 sequences on record, approximately 8% of them singletons. Of the sample, roughly 4.2% falls within the top ten clones. Sequencing was done on a sample of whole blood. The receptor source for this set is an adult who was a healthcare worker with PCR-confirmed SARS-CoV-2 infection or an uninfected control (not recorded which).

The chain recombines TRBV9 with TRBJ2-1; 8 bases are shared with TRBD1. This CDR3 has 15 residues. Germline V gene sequence: CDR1 SGDLS, CDR2 YYNGEE. Trimming took 0 bases from V and 5 from J; bases not matched to a gene: 4. CDR3 region: CASSVEGQADNEQFF. The CDR3 coding sequence is TGTGCCAGCAGCGTAGAGGGACAGGCCGACAATGAGCAGTTCTTC.

The chain has TRBV18 and TRBJ2-5, with D uncertain. Germline V gene lookup returns CDR1 KGHSH and CDR2 LQKENI. V was trimmed by 0 bases and J by 4 bases, leaving 6 bases between them. The CDR3 totals 13 residues. The CDR3 DNA sequence: TGTGCCAGCTCACCACCGGTAGTAGAGACCCAGTACTTC. This sequence encodes CASSPPVVETQYF.

This clonotype was detected a few times. The chain has TRBV20-1 and TRBJ2-3; no clear D. CDR3 size: 11 residues. The germline gives CDR1 DFQATT, CDR2 SNEGSKA (reference sequence). V lost 5 bases and J 10 bases, leaving 13 bases between the germline ends. The CDR3 bases are TGCAGTGCTCCCGAAGGTAGATCGCAGTATTTT. Encoded protein: CSAPEGRSQYF.

In this sample, this clonotype turned up many times. This chain joins TRBV5-1 and TRBJ1-3, with D maybe TRBD1 (5 bases). The V and J ends lost 1 base and 0 bases respectively, with 8 bases between them. The CDR3 spans 15 residues. The germline V gene encodes CDR1 SGHRS and CDR2 YFSETQ. CDR3 region: CASSLLGDSGNTIYF. The CDR3 DNA sequence: TGCGCCAGCAGCTTGCTAGGGGACTCTGGAAACACCATATATTTT.

The J gene is TRBJ2-1, the V gene TRBV20-1; 8 bases align to TRBD1. The CDR3 length is 13 residues. Germline V gene sequence: CDR1 DFQATT, CDR2 SNEGSKA (reference sequence). The CDR3 reads CSGDRSSYNEQFF. The CDR3 DNA reads TGCAGCGGGGACAGGAGCTCCTACAATGAGCAGTTCTTC.

The chain joins TRBV20-1 to TRBJ2-4; 10 bases are shared with TRBD2. J gave up 5 bases and V 5 bases, and 6 bases lay outside the gene matches. The length of the CDR3 is 14 residues. Looked up from germline, CDR1 is DFQATT and CDR2 is SNEGSKA (reference sequence). As DNA, the CDR3 is TGCAGTGCTGGTAGCGGGGGGCCTCAAAACATTCAGTACTTC. This encodes CSAGSGGPQNIQYF.

This clonotype showed up many times. The V and J genes are TRBV13 and TRBJ1-3; no reliable D call. Per germline, CDR1 PRHDT and CDR2 FYEKMQ (reference sequence). The CDR3 is 15 residues long. V gave up 3 bases and J gave up 0 bases, with 9 bases separating them. CDR3 sequence (DNA): TGTGCCAGCAGCTTTCAAAGGACCTCTGGAAACACCATATATTTT. Translation: CASSFQRTSGNTIYF.

In its sample, this clonotype was seen many times. The rearrangement links TRBV12-3 or TRBV12-4 to TRBJ2-7; D is unresolved. Trimming stripped 5 bases from V and 2 bases from J, with 10 bases between. CDR3 length: 13 amino acids. The CDR3 DNA reads as TGTGCCAGCAGTCCCGGTTGGGCCTACGAGCAGTACTTC. The encoded protein is CASSPGWAYEQYF.

At least ten counts were recorded for this clonotype. V and J are TRBV10-3 and TRBJ2-1, with D possibly called TRBD1 or TRBD2 (5 bases each). The CDR3 spans 15 residues. The V end was cut by 4 bases, the J end by 5 bases, with 15 bases between. In germline, CDR1 is ENHRY, CDR2 SYGVKD. The CDR3 loop reads CAISAAPRGHNEQFF. The CDR3 nucleotides are TGTGCCATCAGTGCCGCCCCGAGGGGACACAATGAGCAGTTCTTC.

The chain joins TRBV11-2 to TRBJ2-2; possibly TRBD1 for D (7 bases). Per germline, CDR1 SGHAT and CDR2 FQNNGV. This CDR3 region has 18 residues. Deletions cut 4 bases from V and 5 bases from J, with 23 bases between. The CDR3 loop reads CASSSPSGGGARTGELFF. CDR3 coding DNA: TGTGCCAGCAGCTCGCCCTCAGGAGGGGGCGCCCGGACCGGGGAGCTGTTTTTT.

The CDR3 DNA is TGTGCCAGCAGTGAGTTGGTAGCGGGGCTCACAGATACGCAGTATTTT. Its protein product is CASSELVAGLTDTQYF. The V call is TRBV6-1, the J call TRBJ2-3; 8 nucleotides align to TRBD2. V lost 3 bases, J lost 2 bases, and 7 bases stayed unmatched. The CDR3 has 16 residues. Germline V lookup: CDR1 MNHNS, CDR2 SASEGT.

This clonotype has ten or more counts. The chain uses TRBV6-6 and TRBJ2-7; TRBD2 might be the D (6 bases). There are 14 residues in the CDR3. Germline CDR1 and CDR2: MNHNY and SVGAGI (reference sequence). V was clipped by 6 bases and J by 0 bases, with 12 bases between them. This chain's CDR3 is CASSRGLSSYEQYF. In DNA form, the CDR3 reads TGTGCCAGCAGCCGGGGACTGTCCTCCTACGAGCAGTACTTC.

This clonotype was detected only a few times. The rearrangement uses TRBV7-6 and TRBJ2-1; D gene uncertain. The V gene's germline CDR1 is SGHVS and CDR2 FNYEAQ. The CDR3 is made up of 14 amino acids. Trimming took off 0 bases at V and 12 bases at J, with 15 bases between the two ends. CDR3 bases: TGTGCCAGCAGCTTAGCAGCCGATGGGTTCCTGCAGTTCTTC. As protein: CASSLAADGFLQFF. Supplemented by reference TRBV7-6 and TRBJ2-1, the full variable domain reads GAGVSQSPRYKVTKRGQDVALRCDPISGHVSLYWYRQALGQGPEFLTYFNYEAQQDKSGLPNDRFSAERPEGSISTLTIQRTEQRDSAMYRCASSLAADGFLQFFGPGTRLTVL.

The gene calls are TRBV12-3 or TRBV12-4 and TRBJ1-3; no clear D. There are 11 residues in the CDR3. The ends were cut back, 6 bases at V and 7 bases at J, with 7 bases in the middle. CDR3 nucleotides: TGTGCCAGCAGCAACAGTAACACCATATATTTT. Encoded protein: CASSNSNTIYF.

This clonotype was observed at least ten times. This rearrangement joins TRBV27 to TRBJ1-4, with 10 bases fitting TRBD1. The V gene's germline CDR1 is MNHEY and CDR2 SMNVEV (reference sequence). The CDR3 covers 14 residues. The V gene end was trimmed by 5 bases and the J gene end by 5 bases; junction bases not matched to a gene: 2. CDR3 in amino acids: CASSVGQGNEKLFF. Here the CDR3 DNA reads TGTGCCAGCAGTGTGGGACAGGGGAATGAAAAACTGTTTTTT.

This clonotype was seen only a few times. The chain couples TRBV18 to TRBJ2-3; D gene ambiguous. The V end was cut by 5 bases, the J end by 2 bases, with 11 bases between. This CDR3 comprises 14 residues. Germline CDR1 reads KGHSH; CDR2 reads LQKENI. The CDR3 nucleotides read TGTGCCAGCTCAACGGCGTACCACACAGATACGCAGTATTTT. Encoded protein: CASSTAYHTDTQYF.

In its sample, this clonotype was seen a few times. J is TRBJ1-4 and V is TRBV12-3 or TRBV12-4, with a possible D match to TRBD1 (5 bases). CDR3 length: 16 residues. Trimming cost V 5 bases and J 5 bases, with 18 bases left between them. CDR3 region: CASSPLGRAYNEKLFF. DNA of the CDR3: TGTGCCAGCAGTCCCCTAGGCAGGGCCTACAATGAAAAACTGTTTTTT.

There are many counts of this clonotype. The chain uses TRBV18 and TRBJ2-5; D remains ambiguous. V dropped 4 bases and J dropped 2 bases, with 14 bases sitting between them. The CDR3 sequence is 15 residues long. Germline CDR1 KGHSH, CDR2 LQKENI. This CDR3 is CASSRSRQQQETQYF. In DNA, the CDR3 is TGTGCCAGCTCACGGAGTCGGCAGCAACAAGAGACCCAGTACTTC.

This chain links TRBV4-1 with TRBJ2-1; a weak D match, TRBD2 (5 bases). CDR1 MGHRA and CDR2 YSYEKL come from the germline V gene. The CDR3 is 16 residues long. V was trimmed by 0 bases and J by 10 bases, leaving 19 bases between them. CDR3 sequence: CASSQDQGGPYAEQFF. CDR3 coding DNA: TGCGCCAGCAGCCAAGATCAAGGAGGACCCTATGCGGAGCAGTTCTTC.

This clonotype was detected a few times. The V gene is TRBV7-2, the J gene TRBJ1-5; maybe TRBD1 (6 bases). Trimming cost V 5 bases and J 2 bases, with 13 bases left between them. The germline gives CDR1 SGHTA, CDR2 FQGNSA. There are 15 residues in the CDR3. CDR3 in DNA: TGTGCCAGCAGCCACCCCTCAGGGGGCAATCAGCCCCAGCATTTT. It encodes CASSHPSGGNQPQHF. Full variable domain (rest looked up from reference TRBV7-2 and TRBJ1-5): GAGVSQSPSNKVTEKGKDVELRCDPISGHTALYWYRQSLGQGLEFLIYFQGNSAPDKSGLPSDRFSAERTGGSVSTLTIQRTQQEDSAVYLCASSHPSGGNQPQHFGDGTRLSIL.

This clonotype appeared many times. The V gene is TRBV29-1, the J gene TRBJ2-3, with 15 bases that match TRBD2. Germline V gene data show CDR1 as SQVTM and CDR2 as ANQGSEA. V was pared by 8 bases and J by 1 base, with 7 bases of the junction left unmatched. This CDR3 comprises 16 residues. CDR3 region: CSPRTSGRAGTDTQYF. The CDR3 DNA sequence: TGCAGCCCGCGGACTAGCGGGAGGGCCGGCACAGATACGCAGTATTTT.

In its sample, this clonotype was seen a few times. The chain joins TRBV6-2 or TRBV6-3 to TRBJ2-7; 8 nucleotides line up with TRBD1. Germline trimming cut 6 bases from V and 7 bases from J; bases unmatched to any gene: 17. Germline CDR1 reads MNHEY; CDR2 reads SVGEGT. CDR3 length: 16 residues. The CDR3 sequence is CASRHIRDRTLREQYF. DNA for the CDR3: TGTGCCAGCAGACATATCCGGGACAGGACTTTACGGGAGCAGTACTTC.

This clonotype has only a few counts. V usage is TRBV2 and J usage is TRBJ2-3; a possible D gene is TRBD2 (6 bases). V lost 7 bases and J 2 bases, leaving 13 bases between the germline ends. CDR1 is SNHLY, CDR2 FYNNEI, per germline. The CDR3 length is 14 residues. CDR3 sequence (DNA): TGTGCCAGCATTGGGACTTTCTCCACAGATACGCAGTATTTT. Encoded protein: CASIGTFSTDTQYF.